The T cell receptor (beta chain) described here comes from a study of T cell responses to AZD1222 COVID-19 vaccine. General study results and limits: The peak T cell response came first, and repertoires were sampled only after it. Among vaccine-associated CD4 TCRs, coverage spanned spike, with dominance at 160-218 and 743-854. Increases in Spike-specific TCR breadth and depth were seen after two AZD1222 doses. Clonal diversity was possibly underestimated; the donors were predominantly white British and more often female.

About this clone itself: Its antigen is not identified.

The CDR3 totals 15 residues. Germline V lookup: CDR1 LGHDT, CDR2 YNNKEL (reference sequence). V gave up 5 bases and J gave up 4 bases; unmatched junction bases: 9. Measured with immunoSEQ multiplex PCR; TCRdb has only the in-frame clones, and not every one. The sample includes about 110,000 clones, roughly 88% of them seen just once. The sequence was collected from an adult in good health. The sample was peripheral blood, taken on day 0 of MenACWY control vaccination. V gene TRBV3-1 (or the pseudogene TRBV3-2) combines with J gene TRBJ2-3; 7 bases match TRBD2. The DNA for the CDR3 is TGTGCCAGCAGCACGAATCCTAGCGGTTCAGATACGCAGTATTTT. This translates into CASSTNPSGSDTQYF.